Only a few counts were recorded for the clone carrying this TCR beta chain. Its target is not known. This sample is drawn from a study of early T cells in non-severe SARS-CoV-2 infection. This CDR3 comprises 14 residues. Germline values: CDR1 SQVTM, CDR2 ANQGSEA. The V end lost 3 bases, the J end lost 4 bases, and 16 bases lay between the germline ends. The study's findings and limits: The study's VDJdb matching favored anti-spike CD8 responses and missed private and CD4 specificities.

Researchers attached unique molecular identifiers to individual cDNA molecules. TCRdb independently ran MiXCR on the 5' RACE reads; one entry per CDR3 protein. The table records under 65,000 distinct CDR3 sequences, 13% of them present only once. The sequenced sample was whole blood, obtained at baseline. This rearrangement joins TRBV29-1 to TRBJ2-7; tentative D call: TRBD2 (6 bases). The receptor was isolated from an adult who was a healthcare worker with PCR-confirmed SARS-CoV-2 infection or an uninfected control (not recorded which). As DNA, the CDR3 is TGCAGCGTTGATACGGGGCCGCGGGAATACGAGCAGTACTTC. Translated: CSVDTGPREYEQYF.